The text below deals with one T cell receptor beta chain. This sample is part of a study of control samples from healthy donors and cancer patients. Measured with immunoSEQ multiplex PCR; TCRdb has only the in-frame clones, and not every one. The table records 120,000 or so clones, about 89% of them present only once. The V gene lost 1 base and the J gene lost 3 bases, with 15 bases spanning the gap. The CDR3 runs 16 residues. The germline CDR1 and CDR2 sequences are LGHDT and YNNKEL (reference sequence). This chain uses TRBV3-1 (or the pseudogene TRBV3-2) with TRBJ1-2; a weak D match, TRBD1 (6 bases). This clonotype was obtained from a woman aged 18 to 35 in good health. The specimen sequenced was blood. The CDR3 is CASSQGRPGEDYGYTF. The DNA of the CDR3 is TGTGCCAGCAGCCAAGGCCGGCCAGGGGAGGACTATGGCTACACCTTC.